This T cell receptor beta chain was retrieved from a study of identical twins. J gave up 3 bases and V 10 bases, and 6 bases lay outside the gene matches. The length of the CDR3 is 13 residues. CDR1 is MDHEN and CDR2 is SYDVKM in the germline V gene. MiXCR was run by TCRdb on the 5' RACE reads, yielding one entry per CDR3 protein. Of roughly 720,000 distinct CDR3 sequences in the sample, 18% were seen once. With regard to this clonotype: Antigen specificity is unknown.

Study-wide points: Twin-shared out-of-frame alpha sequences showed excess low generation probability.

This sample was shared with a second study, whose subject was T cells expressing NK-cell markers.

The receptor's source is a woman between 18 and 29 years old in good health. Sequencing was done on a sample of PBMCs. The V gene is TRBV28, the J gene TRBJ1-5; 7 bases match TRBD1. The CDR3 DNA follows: TGTGCCACTAAGGGACAGTACAATCAGCCCCAGCATTTT. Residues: CATKGQYNQPQHF.